This TCR beta chain was identified during a study of response to subunit inactivated influenza vaccine. TCRdb passed the RT-PCR reads through MiXCR, listing each CDR3 protein once. This sample has hundreds of thousands of distinct CDR3 sequences, with less than 15% found just once. Germline CDR1 and CDR2: DFQATT and SNEGSKA (reference sequence). Between the trimmed V and J ends, which lost 0 bases and 3 bases, there was a span of 9 bases. The CDR3 is 13 amino acids. The sequence derives from a man aged 45-60 years who received an inactivated influenza vaccine. V gene TRBV20-1 combines with J gene TRBJ2-7, with D unresolved. The input for sequencing was PBMCs from blood, taken around 14 days before vaccination. CDR3 nucleotides: TGCAGTGCTAGAGAACCGCCCGGCTACGAGCAGTACTTC. Amino acid sequence: CSAREPPGYEQYF.